The 4 T cell receptor beta chains reported below all come from one sample, sequenced in a study of T cell changes during pregnancy in multiple sclerosis. The assay was immunoSEQ multiplex PCR, and TCRdb's table has in-frame clones only and misses some. The profile shows about 93,000 clones, 91% of them singletons. The sample here was peripheral blood, taken after pregnancy. These receptors all come from a female donor in good health, enrolled as a control in a pregnancy study.

This clone was recorded a few times. This chain connects TRBV5-1 to TRBJ1-6; the D is unclear. CDR1 and CDR2 (germline): SGHRS, YFSETQ. The CDR3 totals 15 residues. The V and J ends lost 1 base and 6 bases respectively, with 11 bases between them. The CDR3 sequence is CASSLSGGINSPLHF. In DNA, the CDR3 is TGCGCCAGCAGCTTGTCGGGAGGTATTAATTCACCCCTCCACTTT.

The chain has TRBV10-3 and TRBJ2-1; 7 bases are shared with TRBD1. Trimming at V came to 1 base and at J to 5 bases, leaving 8 bases not matched to a gene. The CDR3 has 16 residues. CDR1 is ENHRY, CDR2 SYGVKD, per germline. CDR3 bases: TGTGCCATCAGTGAGTTTAACAGGGGCGCGGACAATGAGCAGTTCTTC. It is translated as CAISEFNRGADNEQFF.

The chain combines TRBV6-6 with TRBJ2-2; TRBD1 aligns across 7 bases. The CDR3 sequence is 16 residues long. V dropped 6 bases and J dropped 2; count of bases not matched to a gene: 9. CDR1 MNHNY and CDR2 SVGAGI come from the germline V gene (reference sequence). The CDR3 DNA reads TGTGCCAGCAGCCCACCGGGACAGAGTAACACCGGGGAGCTGTTTTTT. Translation gives CASSPPGQSNTGELFF.

This rearrangement joins TRBV5-4 to TRBJ2-3; a weak D match, TRBD2 (5 bases). The CDR3 contains 15 residues. Germline V gene data show CDR1 as SGHNT and CDR2 as YYREEE (reference sequence). Trimming took 0 bases from V and 0 from J, leaving 8 bases between them. CDR3 amino acids: CASSLDGGSTDTQYF. For the CDR3, the DNA is TGTGCCAGCAGCTTGGATGGCGGGAGCACAGATACGCAGTATTTT.